This T cell receptor (beta chain) is drawn from a study of cytomegalovirus exposure and HLA in healthy donors. Study observations and caveats: There were some V segments, including TRBV6-2 and TRBV6-3, excluded as indistinguishable. Later analysis associated a missense DCLRE1C variant with TCR beta V- and J-gene trimming.

Vbeta (60) and Jbeta (13) primers were used in the PCR. TCRdb's table, derived via immunoSEQ multiplex PCR, lists solely in-frame clones and lacks some. The sample holds approximately 110,000 clones, about 81% seen once. Germline V gives CDR1 SGHAT, CDR2 FQNNGV. The CDR3 length is 16 residues. The V and J ends lost 4 bases and 2 bases, in that order; junction bases with no gene match: 7. Note on this clone: Its antigen is currently unknown.

This chain joins TRBV11-2 and TRBJ2-3; 9 positions agree with TRBD2. This sequence originates from a woman aged 25-40 years in good health and CMV-seronegative. The sequenced sample was PBMCs. CDR3 residues: CASSSETSGYTDTQYF. In DNA, the CDR3 is TGTGCCAGCAGCTCGGAGACTAGCGGTTACACAGATACGCAGTATTTT.